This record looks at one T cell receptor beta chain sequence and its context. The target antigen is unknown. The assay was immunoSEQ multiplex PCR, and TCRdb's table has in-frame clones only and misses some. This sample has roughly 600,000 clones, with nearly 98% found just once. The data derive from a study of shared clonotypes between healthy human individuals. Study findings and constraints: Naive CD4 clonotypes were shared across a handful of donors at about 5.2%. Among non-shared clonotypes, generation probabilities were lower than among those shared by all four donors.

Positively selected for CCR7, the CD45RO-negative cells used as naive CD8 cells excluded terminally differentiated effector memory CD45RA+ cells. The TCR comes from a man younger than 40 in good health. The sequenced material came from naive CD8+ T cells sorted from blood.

The CDR3 is CASSLVSLAGVKQFF. CDR3 nucleotides: TGTGCCAGCAGCTTAGTGTCTCTAGCGGGGGTGAAGCAGTTCTTC. The V call is TRBV7-9, the J call TRBJ2-1; 10 nucleotides match TRBD2. V shed 1 base and J 11 bases; nucleotides not matched to a gene: 8. The CDR3 is 15 amino acids. Germline CDR1 SEHNR, CDR2 FQNEAQ (reference sequence).